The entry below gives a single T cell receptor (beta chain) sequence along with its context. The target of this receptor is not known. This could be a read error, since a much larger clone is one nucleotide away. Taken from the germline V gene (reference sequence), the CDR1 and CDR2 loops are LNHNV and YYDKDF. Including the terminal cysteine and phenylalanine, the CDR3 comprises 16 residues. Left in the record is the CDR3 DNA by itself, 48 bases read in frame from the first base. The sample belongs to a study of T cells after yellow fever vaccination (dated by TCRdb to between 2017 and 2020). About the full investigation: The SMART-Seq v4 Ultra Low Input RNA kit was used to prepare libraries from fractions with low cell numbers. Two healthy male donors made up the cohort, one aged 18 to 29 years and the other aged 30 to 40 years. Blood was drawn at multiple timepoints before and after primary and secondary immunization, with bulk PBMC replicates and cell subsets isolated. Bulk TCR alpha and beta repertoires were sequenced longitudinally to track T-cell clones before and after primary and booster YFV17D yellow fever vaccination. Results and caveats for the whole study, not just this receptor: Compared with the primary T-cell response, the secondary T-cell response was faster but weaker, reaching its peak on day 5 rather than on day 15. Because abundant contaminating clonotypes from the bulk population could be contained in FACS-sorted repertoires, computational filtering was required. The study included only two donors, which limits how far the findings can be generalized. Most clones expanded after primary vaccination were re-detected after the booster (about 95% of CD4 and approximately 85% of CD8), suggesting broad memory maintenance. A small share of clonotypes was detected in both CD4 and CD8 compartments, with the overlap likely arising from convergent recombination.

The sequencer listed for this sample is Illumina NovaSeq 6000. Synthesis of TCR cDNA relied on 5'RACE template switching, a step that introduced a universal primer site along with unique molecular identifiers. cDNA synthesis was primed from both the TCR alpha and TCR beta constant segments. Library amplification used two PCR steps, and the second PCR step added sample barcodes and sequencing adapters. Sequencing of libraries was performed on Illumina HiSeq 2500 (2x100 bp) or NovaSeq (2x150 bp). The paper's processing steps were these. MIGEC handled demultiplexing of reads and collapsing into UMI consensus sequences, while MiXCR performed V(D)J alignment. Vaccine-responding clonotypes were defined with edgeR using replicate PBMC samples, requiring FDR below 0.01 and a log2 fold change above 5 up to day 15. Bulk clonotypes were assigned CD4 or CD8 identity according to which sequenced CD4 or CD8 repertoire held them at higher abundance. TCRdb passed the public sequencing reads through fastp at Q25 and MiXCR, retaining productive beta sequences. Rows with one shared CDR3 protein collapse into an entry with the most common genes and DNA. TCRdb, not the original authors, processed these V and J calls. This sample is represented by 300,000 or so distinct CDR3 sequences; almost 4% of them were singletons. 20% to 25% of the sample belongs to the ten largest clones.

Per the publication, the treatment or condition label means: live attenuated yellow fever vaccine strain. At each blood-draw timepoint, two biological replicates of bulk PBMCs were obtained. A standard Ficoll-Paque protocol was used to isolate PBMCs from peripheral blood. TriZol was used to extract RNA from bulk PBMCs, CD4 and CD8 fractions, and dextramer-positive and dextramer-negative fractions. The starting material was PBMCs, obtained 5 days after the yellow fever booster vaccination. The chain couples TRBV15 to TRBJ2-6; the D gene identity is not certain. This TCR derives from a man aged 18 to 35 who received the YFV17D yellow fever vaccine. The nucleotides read TGTGCCTCCAGCAGAGATCGAGGATCTGGGGCCAACGTCCTGACTTTC. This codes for CASSRDRGSGANVLTF.